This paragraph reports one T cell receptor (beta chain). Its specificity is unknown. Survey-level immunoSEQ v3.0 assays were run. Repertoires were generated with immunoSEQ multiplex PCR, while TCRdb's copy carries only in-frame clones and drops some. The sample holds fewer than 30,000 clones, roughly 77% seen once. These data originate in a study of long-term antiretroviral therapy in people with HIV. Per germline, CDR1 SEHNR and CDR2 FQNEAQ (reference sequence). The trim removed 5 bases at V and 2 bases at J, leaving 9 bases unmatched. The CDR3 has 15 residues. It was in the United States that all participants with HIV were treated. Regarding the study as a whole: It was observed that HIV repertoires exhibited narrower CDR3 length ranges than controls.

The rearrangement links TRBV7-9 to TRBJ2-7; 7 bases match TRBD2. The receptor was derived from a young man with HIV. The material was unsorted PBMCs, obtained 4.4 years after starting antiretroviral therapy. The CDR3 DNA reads TGTGCCAGCAGCAGCTGGGAGGGGTGGACCTACGAGCAGTACTTC. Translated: CASSSWEGWTYEQYF.